This TCR beta chain comes out of a study of beta chain features in type 1 diabetes. Germline lookup yields CDR1 SEHNR and CDR2 FQNEAQ (reference sequence). The V and J ends lost 4 bases and 4 bases, in that order; junction bases with no gene match: 9. The CDR3 covers 16 residues. Investigators reverse transcribed all isolated RNA, so they sequenced expressed TCRB transcripts. Produced via immunoSEQ multiplex PCR; TCRdb's table is partial and in-frame only. The data show under 400,000 clones, with approximately 14% seen just once and over 5.5% held by the top ten. The sequence was obtained from a man aged 30 to 45 in good health. The chain links TRBV7-9 to TRBJ2-1; 8 nucleotides agree with TRBD2. The sample comprised central memory CD4+ T cells from blood. This CDR3 is CASSSGSSGVYNEQFF. CDR3 nucleotide sequence: TGTGCCAGCAGCTCGGGGAGTAGCGGGGTTTACAATGAGCAGTTCTTC.